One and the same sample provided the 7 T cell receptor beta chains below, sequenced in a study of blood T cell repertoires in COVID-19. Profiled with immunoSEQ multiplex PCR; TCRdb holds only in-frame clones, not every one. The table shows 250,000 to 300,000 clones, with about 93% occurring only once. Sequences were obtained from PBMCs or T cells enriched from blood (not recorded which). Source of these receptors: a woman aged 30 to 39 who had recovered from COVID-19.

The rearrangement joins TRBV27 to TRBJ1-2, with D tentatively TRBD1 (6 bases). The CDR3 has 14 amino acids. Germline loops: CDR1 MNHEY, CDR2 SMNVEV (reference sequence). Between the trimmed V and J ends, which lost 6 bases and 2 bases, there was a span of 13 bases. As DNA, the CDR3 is TGTGCCAGCAGATCCGCAACAGGGAACTATGGCTACACCTTC. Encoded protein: CASRSATGNYGYTF.

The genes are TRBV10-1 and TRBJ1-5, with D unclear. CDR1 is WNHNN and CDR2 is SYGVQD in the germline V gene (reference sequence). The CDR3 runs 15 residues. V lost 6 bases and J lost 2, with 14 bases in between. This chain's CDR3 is CASRGTPNRNQPQHF. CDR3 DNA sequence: TGCGCCAGCAGGGGCACACCAAATCGCAATCAGCCCCAGCATTTT.

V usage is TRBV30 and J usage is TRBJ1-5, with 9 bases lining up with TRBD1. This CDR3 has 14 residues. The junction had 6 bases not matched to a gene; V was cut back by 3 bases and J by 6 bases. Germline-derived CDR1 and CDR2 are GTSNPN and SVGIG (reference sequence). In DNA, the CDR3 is TGTGCCTGGAGAGGGACAGGGAGGGGTCAGCCCCAGCATTTT. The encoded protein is CAWRGTGRGQPQHF.

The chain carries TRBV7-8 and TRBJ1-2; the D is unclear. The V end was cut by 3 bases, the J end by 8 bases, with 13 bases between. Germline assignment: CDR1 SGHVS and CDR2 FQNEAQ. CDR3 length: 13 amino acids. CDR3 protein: CASSLNRRPGYTF. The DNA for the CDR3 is TGTGCCAGCAGCTTGAACAGACGACCGGGCTACACCTTC.

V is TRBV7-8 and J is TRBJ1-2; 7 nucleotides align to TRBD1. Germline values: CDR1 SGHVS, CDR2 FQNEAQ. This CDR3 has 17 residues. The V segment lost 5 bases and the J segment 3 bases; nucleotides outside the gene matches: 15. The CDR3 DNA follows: TGTGCCAGCAGCGCCCTCCGGGACAGAGATTTCCACTATGGCTACACCTTC. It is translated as CASSALRDRDFHYGYTF.

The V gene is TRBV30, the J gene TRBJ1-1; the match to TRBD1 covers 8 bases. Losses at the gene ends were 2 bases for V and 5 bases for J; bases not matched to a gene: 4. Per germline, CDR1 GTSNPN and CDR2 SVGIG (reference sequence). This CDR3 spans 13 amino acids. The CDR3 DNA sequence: TGTGCCTGGAGTCCAGGGGGCGCAACTGAAGCTTTCTTT. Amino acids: CAWSPGGATEAFF.

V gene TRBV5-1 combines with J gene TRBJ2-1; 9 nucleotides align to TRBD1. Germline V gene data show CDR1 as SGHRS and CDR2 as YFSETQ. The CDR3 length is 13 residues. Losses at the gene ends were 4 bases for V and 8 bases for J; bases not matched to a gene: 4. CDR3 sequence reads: CASSRDRDYEQFF. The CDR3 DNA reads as TGCGCCAGCAGCCGGGACAGGGACTATGAGCAGTTCTTC.